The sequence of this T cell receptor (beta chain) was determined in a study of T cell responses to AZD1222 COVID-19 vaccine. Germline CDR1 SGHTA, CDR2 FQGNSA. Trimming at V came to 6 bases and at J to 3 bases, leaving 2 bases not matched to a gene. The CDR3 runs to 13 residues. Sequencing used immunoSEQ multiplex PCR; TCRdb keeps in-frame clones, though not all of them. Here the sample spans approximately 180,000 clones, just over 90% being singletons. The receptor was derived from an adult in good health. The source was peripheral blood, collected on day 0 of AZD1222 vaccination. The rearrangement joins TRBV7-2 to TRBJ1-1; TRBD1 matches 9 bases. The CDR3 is CASSRDRDTEAFF. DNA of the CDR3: TGTGCCAGCAGTCGGGACAGGGACACTGAAGCTTTCTTT.